This T cell receptor beta chain was sequenced during a study of ipilimumab plus nivolumab after autologous stem cell transplantation. Study-level information: DLBCL patients had primary refractory or relapsed disease.

Here immunoSEQ multiplex PCR was the method, and the copy in TCRdb shows in-frame clones only, minus some. This sample has about 15,000 clones, with around four fifths found just once. Checkpoint therapy with ipilimumab 1 mg/kg began 14 to 28 days after transplant. Germline values: CDR1 SGHDT, CDR2 YYEEEE. This CDR3 spans 13 amino acids. V was cut by 3 bases and J by 7 bases, with 13 bases left in between. Sequencing used PBMCs, obtained in a trial of ipilimumab plus nivolumab as post-transplant consolidation. V gene TRBV5-6 combines with J gene TRBJ1-2, with D unresolved. The clonotype comes from a male donor with diffuse large B-cell lymphoma. CDR3 sequence: CASSSPSRGGYTF. The CDR3 DNA sequence: TGTGCCAGCAGCTCCCCCTCGCGGGGTGGCTACACCTTC.